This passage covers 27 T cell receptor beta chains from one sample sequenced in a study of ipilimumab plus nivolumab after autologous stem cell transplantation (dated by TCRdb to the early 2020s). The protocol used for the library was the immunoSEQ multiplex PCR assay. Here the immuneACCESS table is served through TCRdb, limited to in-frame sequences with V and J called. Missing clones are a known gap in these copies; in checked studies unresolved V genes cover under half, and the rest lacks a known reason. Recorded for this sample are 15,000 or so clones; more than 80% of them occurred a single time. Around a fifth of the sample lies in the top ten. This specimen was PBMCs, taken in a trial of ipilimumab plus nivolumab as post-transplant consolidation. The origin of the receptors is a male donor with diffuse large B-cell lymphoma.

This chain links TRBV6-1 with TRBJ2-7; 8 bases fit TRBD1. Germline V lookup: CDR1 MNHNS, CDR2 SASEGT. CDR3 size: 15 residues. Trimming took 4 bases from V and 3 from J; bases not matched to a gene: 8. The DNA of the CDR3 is TGTGCCAGCAGTGTTGGCAGGGGGCTTATCTACGAGCAGTACTTC. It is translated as CASSVGRGLIYEQYF.

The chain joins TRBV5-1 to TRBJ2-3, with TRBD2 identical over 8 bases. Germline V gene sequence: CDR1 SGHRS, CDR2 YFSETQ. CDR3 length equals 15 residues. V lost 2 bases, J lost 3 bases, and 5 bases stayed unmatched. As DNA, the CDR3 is TGCGCCAGCAGCTTCACTAGCGGTCCGACAGATACGCAGTATTTT. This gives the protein CASSFTSGPTDTQYF.

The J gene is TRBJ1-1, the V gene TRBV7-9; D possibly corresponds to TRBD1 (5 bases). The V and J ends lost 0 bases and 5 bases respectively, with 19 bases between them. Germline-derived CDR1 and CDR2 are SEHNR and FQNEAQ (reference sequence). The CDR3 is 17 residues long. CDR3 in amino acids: CASSLAFRPGGKTEAFF. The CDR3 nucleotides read TGTGCCAGCAGCTTAGCGTTTCGGCCGGGGGGTAAGACTGAAGCTTTCTTT. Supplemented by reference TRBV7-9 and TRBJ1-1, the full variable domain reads DTGVSQNPRHKITKRGQNVTFRCDPISEHNRLYWYRQTLGQGPEFLTYFQNEAQLEKSRLLSDRFSAERPKGSFSTLEIQRTEQGDSAMYLCASSLAFRPGGKTEAFFGQGTRLTVV.

The CDR3: CASSQDPSPAFF. DNA of the CDR3: TGTGCCAGCAGCCAAGATCCCAGCCCAGCTTTCTTT. This chain links TRBV5-4 with TRBJ1-1; D is undetermined. CDR3 size: 12 residues. Trimming shortened V by 4 bases and J by 10 bases, and 14 bases separated the two germline ends. Germline CDR1 is SGHNT and CDR2 is YYREEE (reference sequence).

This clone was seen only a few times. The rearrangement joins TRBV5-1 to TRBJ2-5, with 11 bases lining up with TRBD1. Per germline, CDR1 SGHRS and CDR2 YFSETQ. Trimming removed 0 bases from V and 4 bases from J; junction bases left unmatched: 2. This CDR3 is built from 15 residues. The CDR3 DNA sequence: TGCGCCAGCAGCTTGGCCGGGACAGGGGGAGAGACCCAGTACTTC. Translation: CASSLAGTGGETQYF. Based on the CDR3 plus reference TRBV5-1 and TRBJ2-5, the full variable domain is KAGVTQTPRYLIKTRGQQVTLSCSPISGHRSVSWYQQTPGQGLQFLFEYFSETQRNKGNFPGRFSGRQFSNSRSEMNVSTLELGDSALYLCASSLAGTGGETQYFGPGTRLLVL.

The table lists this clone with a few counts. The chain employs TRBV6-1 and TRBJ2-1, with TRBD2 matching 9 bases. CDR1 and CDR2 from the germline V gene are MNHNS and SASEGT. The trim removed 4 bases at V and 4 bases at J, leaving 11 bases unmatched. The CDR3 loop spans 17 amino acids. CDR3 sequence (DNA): TGTGCCAGCAGTGTACGGGGCGGGACTAGCACATACAATGAGCAGTTCTTC. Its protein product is CASSVRGGTSTYNEQFF.

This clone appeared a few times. CDR3 amino acids: CASSLAGSGETQYF. The CDR3 DNA sequence: TGCGCCAGCAGCCTGGCCGGGTCGGGAGAGACCCAGTACTTC. J is TRBJ2-5 and V is TRBV5-1; D unresolved. V lost 4 bases, J lost 4 bases, and 14 bases lay in between. CDR3 length equals 14 residues. Germline-derived CDR1 and CDR2 are SGHRS and YFSETQ.

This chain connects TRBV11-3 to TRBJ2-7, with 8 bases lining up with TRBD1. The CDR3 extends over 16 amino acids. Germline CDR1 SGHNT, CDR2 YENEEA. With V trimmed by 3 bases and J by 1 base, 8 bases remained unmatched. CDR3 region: CASSLSTGGRSYEQYF. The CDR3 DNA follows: TGTGCCAGCAGCTTGTCCACAGGGGGTAGGTCCTACGAGCAGTACTTC.

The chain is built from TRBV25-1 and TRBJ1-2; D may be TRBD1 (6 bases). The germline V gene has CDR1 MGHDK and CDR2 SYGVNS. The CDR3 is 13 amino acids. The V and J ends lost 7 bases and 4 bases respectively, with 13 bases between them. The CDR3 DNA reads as TGTGCCAGCAATGGGGACACCGGCTATGGCTACACCTTC. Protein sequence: CASNGDTGYGYTF.

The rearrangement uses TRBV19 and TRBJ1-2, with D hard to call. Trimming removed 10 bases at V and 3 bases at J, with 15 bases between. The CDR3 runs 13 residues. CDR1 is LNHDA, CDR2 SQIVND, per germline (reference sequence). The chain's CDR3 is CATKFKGDYGYTF. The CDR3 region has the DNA TGTGCCACTAAGTTTAAGGGTGACTATGGCTACACCTTC.

The CDR3 coding sequence is TGTGCCAGCAGTTACGGAGGAGCTGGAAACACCATATATTTT. Translated, it gives CASSYGGAGNTIYF. V gene TRBV6-5 combines with J gene TRBJ1-3; unclear D gene. CDR1 and CDR2 from the germline V gene are MNHEY and SVGAGI. The V end was cut by 2 bases, the J end by 2 bases, with 7 bases between. This CDR3 comprises 14 residues.

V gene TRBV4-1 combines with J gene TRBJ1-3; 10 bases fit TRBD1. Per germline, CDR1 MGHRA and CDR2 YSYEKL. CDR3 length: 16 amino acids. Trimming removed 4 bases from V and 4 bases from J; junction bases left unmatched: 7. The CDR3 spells CASSPGTGASGNTIYF. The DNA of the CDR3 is TGCGCCAGCAGCCCCGGGACAGGGGCCAGCGGAAACACCATATATTTT.

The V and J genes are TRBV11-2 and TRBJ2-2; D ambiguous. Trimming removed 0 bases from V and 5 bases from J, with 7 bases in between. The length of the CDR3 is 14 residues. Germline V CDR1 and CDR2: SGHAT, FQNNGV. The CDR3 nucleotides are TGTGCCAGCAGCTTAGATAGAGTTACCGGGGAGCTGTTTTTT. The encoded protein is CASSLDRVTGELFF.

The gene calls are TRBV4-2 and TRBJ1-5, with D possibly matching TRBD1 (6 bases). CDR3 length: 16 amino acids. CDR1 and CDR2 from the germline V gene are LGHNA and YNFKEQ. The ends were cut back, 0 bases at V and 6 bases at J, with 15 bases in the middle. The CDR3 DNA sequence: TGTGCCAGCAGCCAAGATCCCCCAGGGGTCGGTCAGCCCCAGCATTTT. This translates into CASSQDPPGVGQPQHF.

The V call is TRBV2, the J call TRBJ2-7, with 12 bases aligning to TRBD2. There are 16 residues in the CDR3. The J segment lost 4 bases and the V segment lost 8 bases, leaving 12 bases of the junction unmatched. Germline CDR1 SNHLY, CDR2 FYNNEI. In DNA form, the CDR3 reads TGTGCCAGCTTAAGGGGGGAACTAGCGGGAGGATACGAGCAGTACTTC. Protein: CASLRGELAGGYEQYF.

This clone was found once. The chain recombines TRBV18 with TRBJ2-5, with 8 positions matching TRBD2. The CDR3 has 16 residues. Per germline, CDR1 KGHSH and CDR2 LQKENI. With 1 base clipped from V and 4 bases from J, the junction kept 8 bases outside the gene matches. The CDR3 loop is CASSPQVSGTGETQYF. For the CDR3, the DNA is TGTGCCAGCTCACCACAGGTTAGCGGGACGGGAGAGACCCAGTACTTC. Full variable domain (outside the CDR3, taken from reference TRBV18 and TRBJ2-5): NAGVMQNPRHLVRRRGQEARLRCSPMKGHSHVYWYRQLPEEGLKFMVYLQKENIIDESGMPKERFSAEFPKEGPSILRIQQVVRGDSAAYFCASSPQVSGTGETQYFGPGTRLLVL.

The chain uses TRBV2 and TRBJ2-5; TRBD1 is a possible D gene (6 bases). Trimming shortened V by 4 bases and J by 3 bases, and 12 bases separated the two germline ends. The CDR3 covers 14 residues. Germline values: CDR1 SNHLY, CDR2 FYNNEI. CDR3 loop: CASSVGRGKETQYF. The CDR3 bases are TGTGCCAGCAGTGTGGGCAGGGGAAAAGAGACCCAGTACTTC.

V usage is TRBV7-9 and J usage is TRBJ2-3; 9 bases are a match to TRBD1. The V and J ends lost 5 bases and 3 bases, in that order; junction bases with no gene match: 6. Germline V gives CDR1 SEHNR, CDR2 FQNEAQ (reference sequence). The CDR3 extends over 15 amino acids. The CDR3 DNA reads TGTGCCAGCAGCGCCGGGACAGGGATTACAGATACGCAGTATTTT. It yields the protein CASSAGTGITDTQYF. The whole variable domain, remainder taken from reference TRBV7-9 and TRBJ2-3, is DTGVSQNPRHKITKRGQNVTFRCDPISEHNRLYWYRQTLGQGPEFLTYFQNEAQLEKSRLLSDRFSAERPKGSFSTLEIQRTEQGDSAMYLCASSAGTGITDTQYFGPGTRLTVL.

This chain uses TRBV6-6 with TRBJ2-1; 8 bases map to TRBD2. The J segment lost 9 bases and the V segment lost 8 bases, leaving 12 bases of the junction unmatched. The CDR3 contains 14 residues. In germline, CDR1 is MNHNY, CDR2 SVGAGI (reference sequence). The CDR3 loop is CASGLIGLASEQFF. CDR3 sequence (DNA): TGTGCCAGCGGGCTAATTGGACTAGCAAGTGAGCAGTTCTTC.

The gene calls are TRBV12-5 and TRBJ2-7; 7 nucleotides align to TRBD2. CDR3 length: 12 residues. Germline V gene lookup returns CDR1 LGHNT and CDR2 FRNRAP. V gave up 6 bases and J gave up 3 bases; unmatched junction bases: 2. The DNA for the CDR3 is TGTGCTAGTGGCTGGGAGGGCTACGAGCAGTACTTC. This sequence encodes CASGWEGYEQYF.

The chain's CDR3 is CASSQDQGIGIQYF. In nucleotides, the CDR3 is TGCGCCAGCAGCCAAGATCAGGGGATCGGGATCCAGTACTTC. The chain couples TRBV4-3 to TRBJ2-4, with a possible D match to TRBD1 (6 bases). Between the trimmed V and J ends, which lost 0 bases and 13 bases, there was a span of 16 bases. Germline-derived CDR1 and CDR2 are LGHNA and YSLEER. This CDR3 region has 14 residues.

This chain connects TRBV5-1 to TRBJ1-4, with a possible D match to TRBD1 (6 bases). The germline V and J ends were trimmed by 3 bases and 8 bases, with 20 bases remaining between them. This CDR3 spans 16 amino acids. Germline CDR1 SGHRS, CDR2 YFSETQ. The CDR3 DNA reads TGCGCCAGCAGCTCGGGGGCCGGGACGATGGGCGAAAAACTGTTTTTT. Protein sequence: CASSSGAGTMGEKLFF.

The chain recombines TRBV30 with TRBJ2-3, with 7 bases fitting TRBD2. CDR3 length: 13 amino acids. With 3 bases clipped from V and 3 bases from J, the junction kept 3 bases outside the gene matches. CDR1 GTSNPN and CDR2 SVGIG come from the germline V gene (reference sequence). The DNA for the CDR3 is TGTGCCTGGAGCCCGGGGGGTACAGATACGCAGTATTTT. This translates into CAWSPGGTDTQYF.

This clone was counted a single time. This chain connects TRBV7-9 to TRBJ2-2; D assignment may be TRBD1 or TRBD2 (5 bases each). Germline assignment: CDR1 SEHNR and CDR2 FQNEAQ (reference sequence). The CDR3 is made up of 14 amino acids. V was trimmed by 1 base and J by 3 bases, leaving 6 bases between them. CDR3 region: CASSLGGYTGELFF. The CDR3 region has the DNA TGTGCCAGCAGCTTAGGGGGGTACACCGGGGAGCTGTTTTTT.

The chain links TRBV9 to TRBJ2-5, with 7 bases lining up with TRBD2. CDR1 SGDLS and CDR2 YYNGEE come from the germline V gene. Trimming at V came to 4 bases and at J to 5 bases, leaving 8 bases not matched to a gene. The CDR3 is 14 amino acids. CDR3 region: CASSLGLGGETQYF. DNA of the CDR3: TGTGCCAGCAGCCTAGGACTAGGAGGTGAGACCCAGTACTTC.

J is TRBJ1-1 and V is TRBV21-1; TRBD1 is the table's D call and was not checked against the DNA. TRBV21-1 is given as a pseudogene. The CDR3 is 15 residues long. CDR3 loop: CASSNAPGRGPEAFF. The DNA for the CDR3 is TGTGCCAGCAGCAACGCCCCGGGCAGGGGGCCTGAAGCTTTCTTT.

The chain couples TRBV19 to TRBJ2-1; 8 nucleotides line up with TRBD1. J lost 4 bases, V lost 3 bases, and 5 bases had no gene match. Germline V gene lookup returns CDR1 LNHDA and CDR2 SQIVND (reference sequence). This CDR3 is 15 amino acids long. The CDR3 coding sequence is TGTGCCAGTAGTATGTTCCAGGGGGCTTACAATGAGCAGTTCTTC. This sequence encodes CASSMFQGAYNEQFF. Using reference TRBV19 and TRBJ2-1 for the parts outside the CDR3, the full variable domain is DGGITQSPKYLFRKEGQNVTLSCEQNLNHDAMYWYRQDPGQGLRLIYYSQIVNDFQKGDIAEGYSVSREKKESFPLTVTSAQKNPTAFYLCASSMFQGAYNEQFFGPGTRLTVL.